The T cell receptor beta chain described here comes from a study of cytomegalovirus exposure and HLA in healthy donors. The PCR ran on 60 Vbeta and 13 Jbeta primers. Produced via immunoSEQ multiplex PCR; TCRdb's table is partial and in-frame only. The data hold about 200,000 clones, with more than 65% observed a single time. This receptor was identified in a man between 45 and 60 years old in good health and CMV-seronegative. Sequencing input: PBMCs.

CDR3 protein: CASRSGSSYEQYF. CDR3 DNA: TGTGCCAGCAGGAGTGGGAGCTCCTACGAGCAGTACTTC. The chain carries TRBV27 and TRBJ2-7, with D possibly TRBD2 on 5 matching bases. This CDR3 has 13 residues. Germline CDR1 and CDR2: MNHEY and SMNVEV (reference sequence). The germline V and J ends were trimmed by 6 bases and 0 bases, with 9 bases remaining between them.